The following is a T cell receptor beta chain sequence with its context. Its antigen remains unknown. Sample-barcoded 5' priming and a J-beta primer mix drove a second PCR of roughly 7 to 11 cycles. TCRdb re-called the 5' RACE reads through MiXCR, storing one row per CDR3 protein. Among 600,000 to 900,000 distinct CDR3 sequences, roughly 24% were seen once, and the ten largest hold about 2.9%. The data are from a study of blood T cells in healthy people across ages. Whole-study context: Per two T cells, template switching captured roughly one barcoded beta molecule.

General study points: Total diversity from one million sequenced T cells was likely underestimated. As naive T cell percentage varied, TCR beta diversity correlated strongly with it.

CDR1 SEHNR and CDR2 FQNEAQ come from the germline V gene (reference sequence). V shed 5 bases and J 8 bases; nucleotides not matched to a gene: 13. The CDR3 runs 16 residues. The same sample was also studied in work on T cells of mothers and their children. That study adds: Pairs that are related and pairs that are unrelated have TCR recombination output shaped similarly by thymic selection.

The rearrangement links TRBV7-9 to TRBJ1-4, with TRBD1 matching over 8 bases. Material: blood. The source of this sequence is a boy under 18 in good health. CDR3: CASSLPYRTGREKLFF. As DNA, the CDR3 is TGTGCCAGCAGCCTGCCCTATCGGACAGGGAGGGAAAAACTGTTTTTT.